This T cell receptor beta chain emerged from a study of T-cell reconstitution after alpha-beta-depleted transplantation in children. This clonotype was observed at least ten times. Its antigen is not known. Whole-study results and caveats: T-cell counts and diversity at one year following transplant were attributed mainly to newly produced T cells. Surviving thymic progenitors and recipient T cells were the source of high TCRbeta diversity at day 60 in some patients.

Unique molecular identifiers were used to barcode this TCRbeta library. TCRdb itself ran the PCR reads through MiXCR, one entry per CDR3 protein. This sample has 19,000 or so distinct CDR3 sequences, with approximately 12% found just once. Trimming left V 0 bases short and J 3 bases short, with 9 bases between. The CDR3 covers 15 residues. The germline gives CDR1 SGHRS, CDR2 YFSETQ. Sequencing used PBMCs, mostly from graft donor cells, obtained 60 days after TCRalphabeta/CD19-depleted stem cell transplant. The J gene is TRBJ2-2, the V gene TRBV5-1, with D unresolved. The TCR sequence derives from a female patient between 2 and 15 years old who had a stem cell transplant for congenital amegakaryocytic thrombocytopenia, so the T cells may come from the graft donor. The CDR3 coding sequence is TGCGCCAGCAGCTTGGATGGCTTCTACACCGGGGAGCTGTTTTTT. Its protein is CASSLDGFYTGELFF. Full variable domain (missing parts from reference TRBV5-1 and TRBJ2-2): KAGVTQTPRYLIKTRGQQVTLSCSPISGHRSVSWYQQTPGQGLQFLFEYFSETQRNKGNFPGRFSGRQFSNSRSEMNVSTLELGDSALYLCASSLDGFYTGELFFGEGSRLTVL.